The present TCR beta chain was sequenced within a study of blood T cell repertoires in COVID-19. Measured with immunoSEQ multiplex PCR; TCRdb has only the in-frame clones, and not every one. The sample records about 210,000 clones, about 82% being singletons. CDR3 size: 13 residues. Germline V gene data show CDR1 as SGHNT and CDR2 as YYREEE (reference sequence). The V and J ends lost 1 base and 5 bases respectively, with 9 bases between them. The chain has TRBV5-4 and TRBJ2-5; D ambiguous. The source is a man aged 35 to 55 with acute COVID-19. Sequencing was carried out using PBMCs or T cells enriched from blood (not recorded which). The CDR3 DNA reads TGTGCCAGCAGCTTGATTTCACGGGAGACCCAGTACTTC. This codes for CASSLISRETQYF.